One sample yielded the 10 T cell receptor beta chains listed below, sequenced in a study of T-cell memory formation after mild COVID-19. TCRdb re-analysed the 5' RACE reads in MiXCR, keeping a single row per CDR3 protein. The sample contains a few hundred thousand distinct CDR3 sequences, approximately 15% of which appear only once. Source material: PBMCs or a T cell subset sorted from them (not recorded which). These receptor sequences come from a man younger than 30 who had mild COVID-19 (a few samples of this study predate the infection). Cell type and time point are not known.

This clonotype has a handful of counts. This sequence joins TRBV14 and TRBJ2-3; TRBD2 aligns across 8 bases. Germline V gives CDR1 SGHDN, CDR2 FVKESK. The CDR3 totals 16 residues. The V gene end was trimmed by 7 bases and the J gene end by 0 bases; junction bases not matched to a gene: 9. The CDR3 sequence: CASTESGGPSTDTQYF. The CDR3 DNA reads TGTGCCAGCACCGAGAGCGGGGGCCCTAGCACAGATACGCAGTATTTT.

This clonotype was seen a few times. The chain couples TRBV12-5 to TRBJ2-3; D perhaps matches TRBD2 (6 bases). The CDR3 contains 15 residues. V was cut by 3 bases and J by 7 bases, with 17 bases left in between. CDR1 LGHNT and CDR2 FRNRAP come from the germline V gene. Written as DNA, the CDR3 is TGTGCTAGTGGTTTTTTCGGGGGTTCGTTACATACGCAGTATTTT. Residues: CASGFFGGSLHTQYF. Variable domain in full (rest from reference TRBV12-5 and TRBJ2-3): DARVTQTPRHKVTEMGQEVTMRCQPILGHNTVFWYRQTMMQGLELLAYFRNRAPLDDSGMPKDRFSAEMPDATLATLKIQPSEPRDSAVYFCASGFFGGSLHTQYFGPGTRLTVL.

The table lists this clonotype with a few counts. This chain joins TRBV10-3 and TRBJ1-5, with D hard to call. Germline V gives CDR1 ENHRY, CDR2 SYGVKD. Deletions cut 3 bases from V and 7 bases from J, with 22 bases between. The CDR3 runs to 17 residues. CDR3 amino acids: CAISEFERSPGRQPQHF. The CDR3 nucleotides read TGTGCCATCAGTGAATTTGAGCGATCCCCGGGTCGGCAGCCCCAGCATTTT.

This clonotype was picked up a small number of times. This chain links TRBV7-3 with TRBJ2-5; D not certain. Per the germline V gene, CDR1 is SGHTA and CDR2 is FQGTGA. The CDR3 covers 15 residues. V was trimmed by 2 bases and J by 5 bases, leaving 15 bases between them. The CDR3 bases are TGTGCCAGCAGCTTAGGTGGTCAACAAGGGGAGACCCAGTACTTC. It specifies CASSLGGQQGETQYF.

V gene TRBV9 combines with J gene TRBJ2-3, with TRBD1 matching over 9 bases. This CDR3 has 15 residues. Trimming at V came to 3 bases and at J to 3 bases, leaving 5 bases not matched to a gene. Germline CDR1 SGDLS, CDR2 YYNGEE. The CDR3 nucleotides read TGTGCCAGCAGCGGAGGGACAGGGCCTACAGATACGCAGTATTTT. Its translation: CASSGGTGPTDTQYF.

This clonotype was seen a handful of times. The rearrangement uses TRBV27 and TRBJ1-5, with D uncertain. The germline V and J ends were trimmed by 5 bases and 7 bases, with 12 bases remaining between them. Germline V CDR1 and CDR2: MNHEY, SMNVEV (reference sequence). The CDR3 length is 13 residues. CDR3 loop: CASSRTFGQPQHF. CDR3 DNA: TGTGCCAGCAGTCGGACTTTCGGGCAGCCCCAGCATTTT.

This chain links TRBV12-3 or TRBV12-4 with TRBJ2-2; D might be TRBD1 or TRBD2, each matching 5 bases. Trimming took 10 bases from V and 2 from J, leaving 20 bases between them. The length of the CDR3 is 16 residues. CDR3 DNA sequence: TGTGCCACCCTCGGGGCCAGGTCCCTAAACACCGGGGAGCTGTTTTTT. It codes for CATLGARSLNTGELFF.

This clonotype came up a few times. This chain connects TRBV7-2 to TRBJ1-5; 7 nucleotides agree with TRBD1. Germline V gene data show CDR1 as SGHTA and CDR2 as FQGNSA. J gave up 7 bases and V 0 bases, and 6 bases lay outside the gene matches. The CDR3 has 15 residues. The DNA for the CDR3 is TGTGCCAGCAGCTTAGCAGGGGGCGCCGGACAGCCCCAGCATTTT. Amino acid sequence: CASSLAGGAGQPQHF.

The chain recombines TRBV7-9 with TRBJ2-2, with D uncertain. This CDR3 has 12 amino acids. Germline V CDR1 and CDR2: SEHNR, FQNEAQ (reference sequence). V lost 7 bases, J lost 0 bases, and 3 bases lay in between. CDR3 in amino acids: CASTANTGELFF. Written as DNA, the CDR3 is TGTGCCAGCACCGCGAACACCGGGGAGCTGTTTTTT. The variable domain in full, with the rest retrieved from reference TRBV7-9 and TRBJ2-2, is DTGVSQNPRHKITKRGQNVTFRCDPISEHNRLYWYRQTLGQGPEFLTYFQNEAQLEKSRLLSDRFSAERPKGSFSTLEIQRTEQGDSAMYLCASTANTGELFFGEGSRLTVL.

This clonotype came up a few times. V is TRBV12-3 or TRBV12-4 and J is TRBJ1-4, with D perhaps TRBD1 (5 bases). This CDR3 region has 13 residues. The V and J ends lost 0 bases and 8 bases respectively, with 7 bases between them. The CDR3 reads CASSLAWGEKLFF. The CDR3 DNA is TGTGCCAGCAGTTTAGCGTGGGGGGAAAAACTGTTTTTT.